The 21 T cell receptor beta chains in this list originate from one sample, sequenced in a study of T cells after yellow fever vaccination. TCRdb itself ran the 5' RACE reads through MiXCR, one entry per CDR3 protein. Of around 500,000 distinct CDR3 sequences listed, roughly 22% were seen once; the top ten hold about a sixth. Here the sequenced sample was PBMCs, taken about 20 days after the first yellow fever vaccination. These receptor sequences come from a man younger than 35 who received the YFV17D yellow fever vaccine.

V gene TRBV5-1 combines with J gene TRBJ1-2, with unresolved D. Germline CDR1 and CDR2: SGHRS and YFSETQ. The CDR3 sequence is 11 residues long. V was clipped by 7 bases and J by 1 base, with 5 bases between them. The CDR3: CASGVNYGYTF. CDR3 in DNA: TGCGCCAGCGGTGTTAACTATGGCTACACCTTC. Combining the CDR3 with reference TRBV5-1 and TRBJ1-2 gives the whole variable domain KAGVTQTPRYLIKTRGQQVTLSCSPISGHRSVSWYQQTPGQGLQFLFEYFSETQRNKGNFPGRFSGRQFSNSRSEMNVSTLELGDSALYLCASGVNYGYTFGSGTRLTVV.

This chain links TRBV30 with TRBJ1-1; D gene uncertain. Trimming left V 4 bases short and J 1 base short, with 13 bases between. This CDR3 has 14 residues. CDR1 and CDR2 (germline): GTSNPN, SVGIG (reference sequence). CDR3 DNA sequence: TGTGCCTGGACCCCTTCCCCAGGGAACACTGAAGCTTTCTTT. Its translation is CAWTPSPGNTEAFF.

This clonotype was recorded a few times. The gene calls are TRBV18 and TRBJ2-7, with a possible D match to TRBD2 (5 bases). V dropped 9 bases and J dropped 0 bases, with 18 bases sitting between them. Germline V gene lookup returns CDR1 KGHSH and CDR2 LQKENI. CDR3 size: 15 residues. CDR3 DNA sequence: TGTGCCAGTCAAACCCGGGAAGGATTCTCCTACGAGCAGTACTTC. Amino acid sequence: CASQTREGFSYEQYF.

This chain uses TRBV5-1 with TRBJ2-3; 9 bases agree with TRBD2. Germline-derived CDR1 and CDR2 are SGHRS and YFSETQ. V was pared by 0 bases and J by 2 bases, with 7 bases of the junction left unmatched. CDR3 length equals 17 residues. The CDR3 sequence is CASSLVASGALTDTQYF. CDR3 DNA sequence: TGCGCCAGCAGCTTGGTCGCTAGCGGGGCACTCACAGATACGCAGTATTTT.

The table lists this clonotype with a few counts. The chain couples TRBV7-2 to TRBJ2-2; D not resolved. V gave up 5 bases and J gave up 5 bases, with 9 bases separating them. Per the germline V gene, CDR1 is SGHTA and CDR2 is FQGNSA. This CDR3 has 13 residues. CDR3 sequence: CASSGPGTGELFF. In nucleotides, the CDR3 is TGTGCCAGCAGCGGCCCTGGAACCGGGGAGCTGTTTTTT.

The CDR3 loop is CASSLGTGWHEQYV. The CDR3 DNA follows: TGTGCCAGCAGTTTAGGGACTGGTTGGCACGAGCAGTACGTC. V usage is TRBV28 and J usage is TRBJ2-7; TRBD2 is a possible D gene (6 bases). The V and J ends lost 2 bases and 5 bases respectively, with 13 bases between them. CDR1 is MDHEN and CDR2 is SYDVKM in the germline V gene. This CDR3 comprises 14 residues.

The chain is built from TRBV5-5 and TRBJ1-2; TRBD1 might be the D (5 bases). CDR1 and CDR2 from the germline V gene are SGHKS and YYEKEE (reference sequence). V was clipped by 8 bases and J by 6 bases, with 14 bases between them. This CDR3 has 12 amino acids. The DNA for the CDR3 is TGTGCCAGTACGAGACAGTTGGATGGCTACACCTTC. This codes for CASTRQLDGYTF.

A few counts support this clonotype. The V and J genes are TRBV7-3 and TRBJ2-1; TRBD2 matches 10 bases. J lost 3 bases, V lost 5 bases, and 4 bases had no gene match. CDR1 SGHTA and CDR2 FQGTGA come from the germline V gene. The CDR3 covers 15 residues. DNA for the CDR3: TGTGCCAGCAGCCAAAGGACTAGCGGCTACAATGAGCAGTTCTTC. Amino acid sequence: CASSQRTSGYNEQFF. The full variable domain, its missing parts supplied by reference TRBV7-3 and TRBJ2-1, is GAGVSQTPSNKVTEKGKYVELRCDPISGHTALYWYRQSLGQGPEFLIYFQGTGAADDSGLPNDRFFAVRPEGSVSTLKIQRTERGDSAVYLCASSQRTSGYNEQFFGPGTRLTVL.

This chain connects TRBV4-2 to TRBJ2-2; no firm D call. CDR1 and CDR2 (germline): LGHNA, YNFKEQ. V was clipped by 1 base and J by 1 base, with 10 bases between them. This CDR3 comprises 16 residues. CDR3 coding DNA: TGTGCCAGCAGCCAAGGGGCCCCAGAGAACACCGGGGAGCTGTTTTTT. It encodes CASSQGAPENTGELFF.

V usage is TRBV14 and J usage is TRBJ2-7, with a possible D match to TRBD1 (6 bases). CDR1 is SGHDN, CDR2 FVKESK, per germline. The CDR3 contains 16 residues. Deletions cut 2 bases from V and 5 bases from J, with 19 bases between. The CDR3: CASSQTIGRGSNEQYV. As DNA, the CDR3 is TGTGCCAGCAGCCAAACGATAGGCAGGGGCAGCAACGAGCAGTACGTC.

This chain uses TRBV18 with TRBJ1-2; D gene unclear. CDR1 is KGHSH and CDR2 is LQKENI in the germline V gene. The ends were cut back, 3 bases at V and 6 bases at J, with 8 bases in the middle. This CDR3 contains 12 residues. The CDR3 sequence: CASSPIENGYTF. In DNA form, the CDR3 reads TGTGCCAGCTCACCGATAGAGAATGGCTACACCTTC.

The chain joins TRBV7-2 to TRBJ2-1; 13 bases map to TRBD2. CDR3 length equals 16 residues. The V segment lost 5 bases and the J segment 8 bases; nucleotides outside the gene matches: 9. The V gene's germline CDR1 is SGHTA and CDR2 FQGNSA. CDR3 sequence (DNA): TGTGCCAGCAGCATCCCACTAGCGGGGGGGGTGCATGAGCAGTTCTTC. It yields the protein CASSIPLAGGVHEQFF.

This clonotype was found a few times. The genes are TRBV7-9 and TRBJ2-1, with a possible D match to TRBD1 (5 bases). This CDR3 contains 14 residues. Germline V gene sequence: CDR1 SEHNR, CDR2 FQNEAQ (reference sequence). The germline V and J ends were trimmed by 3 bases and 9 bases, with 15 bases remaining between them. CDR3 nucleotide sequence: TGTGCCAGCAGCTTGGGTGAAGGGGCTAGTGAGCAGTTCTTC. This gives the protein CASSLGEGASEQFF.

This chain links TRBV9 with TRBJ1-4; 8 bases map to TRBD1. V lost 3 bases and J lost 6; bases outside the gene matches: 4. The CDR3 length is 14 residues. Germline CDR1 SGDLS, CDR2 YYNGEE. The CDR3 reads CASSAGTGHEKLFF. The CDR3 region has the DNA TGTGCCAGCAGCGCGGGGACAGGACATGAAAAACTGTTTTTT.

This clonotype came up a few times. The chain combines TRBV5-1 with TRBJ1-6; D gene ambiguous. This CDR3 contains 15 residues. Trimming removed 0 bases from V and 5 bases from J, with 9 bases in between. From germline, CDR1 is SGHRS and CDR2 YFSETQ. CDR3 DNA: TGCGCCAGCAGCTTGGCCACACATAATAATTCACCCCTCCACTTT. The encoded protein is CASSLATHNNSPLHF.

This rearrangement joins TRBV5-1 to TRBJ2-3; D is ambiguous. From germline, CDR1 is SGHRS and CDR2 YFSETQ. The CDR3 is made up of 15 amino acids. The V gene lost 0 bases and the J gene lost 4 bases, with 12 bases spanning the gap. CDR3 sequence: CASSLAAGVADTQYF. DNA of the CDR3: TGCGCCAGCAGCTTGGCGGCAGGAGTGGCAGATACGCAGTATTTT.

This clonotype was observed a handful of times. The V call is TRBV7-9, the J call TRBJ2-3; TRBD2 aligns across 7 bases. The junction had 4 bases not matched to a gene; V was cut back by 0 bases and J by 4 bases. In germline, CDR1 is SEHNR, CDR2 FQNEAQ (reference sequence). The CDR3 length is 15 residues. The CDR3 DNA is TGTGCCAGCAGCTTAGCCGGGGGGTCGTCAGATACGCAGTATTTT. This codes for CASSLAGGSSDTQYF.

This chain connects TRBV10-2 to TRBJ2-3, with 8 nucleotides matching TRBD1. The length of the CDR3 is 15 residues. With V trimmed by 6 bases and J by 3 bases, 8 bases remained unmatched. Germline CDR1 reads WSHSY; CDR2 reads SAAADI. CDR3: CASRPGGSLTDTQYF. DNA of the CDR3: TGCGCCAGCAGGCCAGGGGGCAGTCTTACAGATACGCAGTATTTT.

This clonotype was picked up a small number of times. The rearrangement uses TRBV18 and TRBJ2-2; 7 bases agree with TRBD1. The CDR3 contains 15 residues. The V segment lost 4 bases and the J segment 3 bases; nucleotides outside the gene matches: 5. Per the germline V gene, CDR1 is KGHSH and CDR2 is LQKENI. The CDR3 region has the DNA TGTGCCAGCTCACTCTCCGGGACAGACACCGGGGAGCTGTTTTTT. Amino acid sequence: CASSLSGTDTGELFF.

This clonotype showed up just a few times. This CDR3 is CSLPGGHTGELFF. CDR3 nucleotide sequence: TGCAGCCTCCCCGGGGGCCACACCGGGGAGCTGTTTTTT. This rearrangement joins TRBV20-1 to TRBJ2-2; D is possibly TRBD1 or TRBD2 (6 bases each). CDR1 and CDR2 (germline): DFQATT, SNEGSKA (reference sequence). CDR3 size: 13 residues.

This clonotype appeared a few times. V usage is TRBV5-6 and J usage is TRBJ2-1; a possible D gene is TRBD2 (5 bases). This CDR3 has 12 residues. The germline gives CDR1 SGHDT, CDR2 YYEEEE. Trimming stripped 9 bases from V and 5 bases from J, with 12 bases between. In nucleotides, the CDR3 is TGTGCCACTACTTACGGGGACAATGAGCAGTTCTTC. Translation gives CATTYGDNEQFF.